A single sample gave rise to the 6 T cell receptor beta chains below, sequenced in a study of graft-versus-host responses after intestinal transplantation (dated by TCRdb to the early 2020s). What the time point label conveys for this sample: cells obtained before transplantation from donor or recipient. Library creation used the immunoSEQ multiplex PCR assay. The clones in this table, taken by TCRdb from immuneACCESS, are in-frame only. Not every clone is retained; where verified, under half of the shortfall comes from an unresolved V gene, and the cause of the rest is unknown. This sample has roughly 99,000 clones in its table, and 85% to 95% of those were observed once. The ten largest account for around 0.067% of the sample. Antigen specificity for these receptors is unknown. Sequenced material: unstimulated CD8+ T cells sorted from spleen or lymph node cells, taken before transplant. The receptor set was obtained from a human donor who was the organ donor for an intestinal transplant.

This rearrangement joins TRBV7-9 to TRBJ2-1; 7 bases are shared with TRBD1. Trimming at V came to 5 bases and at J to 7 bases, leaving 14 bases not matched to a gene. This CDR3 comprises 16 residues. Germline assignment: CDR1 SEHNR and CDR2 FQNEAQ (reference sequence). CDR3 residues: CASSTNYRGISNEQFF. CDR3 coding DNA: TGTGCCAGCAGCACAAATTACAGGGGTATCTCTAATGAGCAGTTCTTC. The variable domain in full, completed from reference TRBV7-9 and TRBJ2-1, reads DTGVSQNPRHKITKRGQNVTFRCDPISEHNRLYWYRQTLGQGPEFLTYFQNEAQLEKSRLLSDRFSAERPKGSFSTLEIQRTEQGDSAMYLCASSTNYRGISNEQFFGPGTRLTVL.

This CDR3 reads CASSSGGTNEKLFF. Written as DNA, the CDR3 is TGCGCCAGCAGCTCGGGCGGGACTAATGAAAAACTGTTTTTT. The V gene is TRBV5-1, the J gene TRBJ1-4; D is ambiguous. This CDR3 has 14 residues. V gave up 3 bases and J gave up 2 bases, with 8 bases separating them. CDR1 is SGHRS, CDR2 YFSETQ, per germline.

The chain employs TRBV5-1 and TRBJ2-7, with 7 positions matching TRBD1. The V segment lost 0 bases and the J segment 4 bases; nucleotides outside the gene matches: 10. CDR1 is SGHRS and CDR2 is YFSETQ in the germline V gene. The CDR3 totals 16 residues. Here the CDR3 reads CASSLAADRVGYEQYF. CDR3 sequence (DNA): TGCGCCAGCAGCTTGGCAGCCGACAGGGTAGGTTACGAGCAGTACTTC.

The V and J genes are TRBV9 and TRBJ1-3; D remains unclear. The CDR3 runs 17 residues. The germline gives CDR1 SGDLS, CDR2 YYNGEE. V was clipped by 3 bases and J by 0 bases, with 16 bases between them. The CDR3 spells CASSADNGWNSGNTIYF. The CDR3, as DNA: TGTGCCAGCAGCGCCGACAATGGGTGGAACTCTGGAAACACCATATATTTT.

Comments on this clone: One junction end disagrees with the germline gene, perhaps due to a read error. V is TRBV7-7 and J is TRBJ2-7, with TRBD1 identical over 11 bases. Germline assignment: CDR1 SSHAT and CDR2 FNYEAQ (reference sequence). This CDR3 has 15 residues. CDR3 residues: CASSLGTGGAYEQYF. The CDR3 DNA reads TGTGCTAGCAGCTTAGGGACAGGGGGTGCCTACGAGCAGTACTTC.

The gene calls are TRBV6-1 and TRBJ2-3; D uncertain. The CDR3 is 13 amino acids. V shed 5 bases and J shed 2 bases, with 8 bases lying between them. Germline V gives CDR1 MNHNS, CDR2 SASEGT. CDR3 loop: CASSPVYTDTQYF. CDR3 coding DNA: TGTGCCAGCAGTCCTGTCTACACAGATACGCAGTATTTT.